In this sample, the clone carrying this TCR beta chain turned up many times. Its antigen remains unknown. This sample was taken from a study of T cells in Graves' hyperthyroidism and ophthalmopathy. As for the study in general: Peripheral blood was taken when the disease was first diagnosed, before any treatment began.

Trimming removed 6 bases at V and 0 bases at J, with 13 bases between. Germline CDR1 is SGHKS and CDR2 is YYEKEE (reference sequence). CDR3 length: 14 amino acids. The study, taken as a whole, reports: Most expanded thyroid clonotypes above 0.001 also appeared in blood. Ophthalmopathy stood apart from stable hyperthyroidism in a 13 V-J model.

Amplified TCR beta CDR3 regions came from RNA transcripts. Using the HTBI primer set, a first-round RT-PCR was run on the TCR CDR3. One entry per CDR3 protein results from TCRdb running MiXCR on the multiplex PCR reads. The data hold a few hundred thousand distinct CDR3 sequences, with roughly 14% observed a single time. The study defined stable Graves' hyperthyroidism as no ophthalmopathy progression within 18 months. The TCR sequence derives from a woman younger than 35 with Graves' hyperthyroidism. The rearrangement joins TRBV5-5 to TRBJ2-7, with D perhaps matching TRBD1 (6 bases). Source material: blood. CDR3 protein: CASTFRQDSYEQYF. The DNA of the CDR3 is TGTGCCAGCACCTTCCGACAGGACTCCTACGAGCAGTACTTC.